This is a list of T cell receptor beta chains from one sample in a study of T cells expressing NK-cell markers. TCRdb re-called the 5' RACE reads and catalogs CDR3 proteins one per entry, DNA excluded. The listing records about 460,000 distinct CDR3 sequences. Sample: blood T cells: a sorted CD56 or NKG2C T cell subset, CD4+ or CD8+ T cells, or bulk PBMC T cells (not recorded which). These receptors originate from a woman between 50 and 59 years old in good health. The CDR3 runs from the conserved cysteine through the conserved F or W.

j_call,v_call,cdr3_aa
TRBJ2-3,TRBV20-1,CSAREIKQGVLNADTQYF
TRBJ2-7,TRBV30,CAWSIGNPRDEQYF
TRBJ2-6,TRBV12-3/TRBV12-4,CASTPGGGPNGANVLTF
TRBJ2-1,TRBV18,CASSPLQGSTFF
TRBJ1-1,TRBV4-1,CASSQGAQSRRSRKAFF
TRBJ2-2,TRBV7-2,CASSLTLGLGELFF
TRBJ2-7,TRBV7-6,CASSPQQSGSSYEQYF
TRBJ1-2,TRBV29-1,CSVERVYGYTF
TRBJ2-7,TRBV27,CASSWTGREYEQYF
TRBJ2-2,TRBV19,CASSKMGGHNTGELFF
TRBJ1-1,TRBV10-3,CAISESLDTAFF
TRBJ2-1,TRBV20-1,CSASIISGPSYNEQFF
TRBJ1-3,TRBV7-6,CASSSTEVENTIYF
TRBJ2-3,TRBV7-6,CASSLGLVSSTDTQYF
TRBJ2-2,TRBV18,CASSPLRVQGGELFF
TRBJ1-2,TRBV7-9,CASSSGHLANYGYTF
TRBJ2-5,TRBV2,CASSPRVGLAIGRETQYF
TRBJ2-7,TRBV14,CASSQNQGSYEQYF
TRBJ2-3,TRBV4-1,CASSQVGGKYADTQYF
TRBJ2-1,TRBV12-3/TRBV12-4,CASSPFDLEQFF
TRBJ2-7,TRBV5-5,CASSKGLAGGLDEQYF
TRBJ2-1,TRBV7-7,CASSASRGMYNEQFF
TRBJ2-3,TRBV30,CACRDRGTDTQYF
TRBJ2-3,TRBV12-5,CASGPSGGTDTQYF
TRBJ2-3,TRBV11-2,CASSPTGRADTQYF
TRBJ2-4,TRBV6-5,CASRSGLAGGRVGNIQYF
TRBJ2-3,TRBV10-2,CASLEDPDTQYF
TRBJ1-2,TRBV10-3,CAISPTGDGAYGYTF
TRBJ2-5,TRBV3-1,CASSQDTLGASSETQYF
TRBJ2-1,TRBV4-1,CASSQGPSGTYNEQFF
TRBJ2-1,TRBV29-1,CSVSPLTPYNEQFF
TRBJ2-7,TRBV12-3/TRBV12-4,CASSFGLTYEQYF
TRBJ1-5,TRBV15,CATSRGTGISNQPQHF
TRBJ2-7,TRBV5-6,CASSLALEQYF
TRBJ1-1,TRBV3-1,CASTFLARGTEAFF
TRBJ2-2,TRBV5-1,CASRPTAGTLTGELFF
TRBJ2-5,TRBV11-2,CASSLARRGRTQYF
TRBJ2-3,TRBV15,CATRVTSTDTQYF
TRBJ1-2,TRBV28,CASSRDWSNYGYTF
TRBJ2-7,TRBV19,CASSPRLAGSPYEQYF
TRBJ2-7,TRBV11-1,CASSFSGVREQYF
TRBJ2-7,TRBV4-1,CASSQGLGGAQVYEQYF
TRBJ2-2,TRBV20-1,CSARPPSGRDGGELFF
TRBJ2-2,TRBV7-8,CASSLVFGVRTGELFF
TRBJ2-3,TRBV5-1,CASSLAGVRDTQYF
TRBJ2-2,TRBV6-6,CASRKEPANTGELFF
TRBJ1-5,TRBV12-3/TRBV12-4,CASSLSFHPDSNQPQHF
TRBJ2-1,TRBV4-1,CASSQVPSGRGEQFF
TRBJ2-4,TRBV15,CATSRDMGLAKNIQYF
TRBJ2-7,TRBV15,CATRSTYEQYF